This T cell receptor (beta chain) was captured by sequencing in a study of patients and donors after allogeneic stem cell transplantation. TCRdb fed the RT-PCR reads into MiXCR, producing one record per CDR3 protein. The table has 98,000 or so distinct CDR3 sequences, around 38% seen once. The germline gives CDR1 MNHEY, CDR2 SVGEGT. The CDR3 is made up of 15 amino acids. V lost 1 base and J lost 6; bases outside the gene matches: 5. The material sequenced was blood, either unsorted or a sorted T cell fraction (not recorded which). The TCR originated in a human donor who was either an allogeneic HSCT recipient or a stem cell or donor lymphocyte infusion donor (not recorded which). It is not recorded whose cells these are; they may come from a transplant donor. This chain joins TRBV6-2 or TRBV6-3 and TRBJ2-4, with 8 bases fitting TRBD2. The CDR3 nucleotides read TGTGCCAGCAGTTACTGGGTTAGCGGGATAAACATTCAGTACTTC. Residues: CASSYWVSGINIQYF.